One sample yielded the 6 T cell receptor beta chains listed below, sequenced in a study of shared clonotypes between healthy human individuals. Assay used: immunoSEQ multiplex PCR; TCRdb lists only in-frame clones, some missing. The data show about 680,000 clones, with 60% to 75% seen just once and around 1.8% held by the top ten. The sample taken for sequencing was memory CD4+ T cells sorted from blood. Subset meaning: CD45RA-negative fraction. These receptors all come from a woman aged 25 to 39 in good health.

The chain employs TRBV27 and TRBJ2-1, with 10 positions matching TRBD2. CDR1 is MNHEY, CDR2 SMNVEV, per germline (reference sequence). The CDR3 has 14 amino acids. The ends lost 5 bases at V and 8 bases at J; junction bases unmatched: 6. The chain's CDR3 is CASSEREGRHEQFF. CDR3 DNA: TGTGCCAGCAGTGAGCGGGAGGGGAGGCATGAGCAGTTCTTC.

This clone was seen only a few times. J is TRBJ1-2 and V is TRBV28; no reliable D call. Germline CDR1 reads MDHEN; CDR2 reads SYDVKM. The CDR3 contains 15 residues. The ends were cut back, 1 base at V and 2 bases at J, with 11 bases in the middle. The CDR3 spells CASSLSPESNYGYTF. In nucleotides, the CDR3 is TGTGCCAGCAGTTTATCTCCAGAAAGCAACTATGGCTACACCTTC.

The chain uses TRBV21-1 and TRBJ2-2; the table gives TRBD2 as D, unverified against the DNA. TRBV21-1 is described as a pseudogene. This CDR3 comprises 16 residues. The CDR3 sequence is CASSTASGLYTGELFF. Here the CDR3 DNA reads TGTGCCAGCAGCACCGCATCGGGGTTATACACCGGGGAGCTGTTTTTT.

This clone was observed at least ten times. The CDR3 sequence: CASSPPTDTQYF. CDR3 sequence (DNA): TGTGCCAGCAGTCCCCCCACAGATACGCAGTATTTT. This chain uses TRBV28 with TRBJ2-3; D gene uncertain. Germline CDR1 MDHEN, CDR2 SYDVKM. Trimming shortened V by 5 bases and J by 2 bases, and 5 bases separated the two germline ends. The CDR3 extends over 12 amino acids. Filled out from reference TRBV28 and TRBJ2-3, the complete variable domain reads DVKVTQSSRYLVKRTGEKVFLECVQDMDHENMFWYRQDPGLGLRLIYFSYDVKMKEKGDIPEGYSVSREKKERFSLILESASTNQTSMYLCASSPPTDTQYFGPGTRLTVL.

The chain recombines TRBV18 with TRBJ2-7, with D perhaps matching TRBD1 (6 bases). The germline V gene encodes CDR1 KGHSH and CDR2 LQKENI. The CDR3 contains 16 residues. V was cut by 1 base and J by 1 base, with 14 bases left in between. As DNA, the CDR3 is TGTGCCAGCTCACCACTCCAGACAGGTGGGTCCTACGAGCAGTACTTC. Translating gives CASSPLQTGGSYEQYF.

The CDR3 here is CASSPGTSEAYEQYF. CDR3 bases: TGCGCCAGCAGCCCGGGGACTAGCGAAGCCTACGAGCAGTACTTC. The chain recombines TRBV5-1 with TRBJ2-7; 10 bases are a match to TRBD2. The V gene end was trimmed by 4 bases and the J gene end by 2 bases; junction bases not matched to a gene: 6. CDR1 SGHRS and CDR2 YFSETQ come from the germline V gene. The CDR3 sequence is 15 residues long.